These 21 T cell receptor beta chains came from one sample sequenced in a study of cytomegalovirus exposure and HLA in healthy donors. A multiplex PCR was run with 60 Vbeta primers and 13 Jbeta primers. Profiling relied on immunoSEQ multiplex PCR, and the TCRdb table lists in-frame clones only, not all of them. The sample shows 100,000 to 150,000 clones, more than 75% of them seen only once. Sequencing was done on a sample of PBMCs. These receptors all stem from a man in his forties in good health and CMV-seronegative.

This chain joins TRBV4-3 and TRBJ2-7; tentative D call: TRBD2 (5 bases). In germline, CDR1 is LGHNA, CDR2 YSLEER. The CDR3 covers 14 residues. The germline V and J ends were trimmed by 0 bases and 0 bases, with 6 bases remaining between them. CDR3 residues: CASSQDAGSYEQYF. CDR3 DNA: TGCGCCAGCAGCCAAGATGCGGGCTCCTACGAGCAGTACTTC.

This clone was seen a few times. The chain uses TRBV5-1 and TRBJ1-1; the D gene is possibly TRBD1 (6 bases). CDR1 and CDR2 from the germline V gene are SGHRS and YFSETQ. The CDR3 totals 16 residues. Trimming pared 5 bases from V and 1 base from J, leaving 18 bases between. The CDR3 nucleotides are TGCGCCAGCAGTTTCTCCGTTGGGACACCGAACACTGAAGCTTTCTTT. This encodes CASSFSVGTPNTEAFF.

The chain recombines TRBV7-2 with TRBJ2-1; the D gene is possibly TRBD2 (6 bases). V lost 5 bases to trimming and J lost 8 bases, with 13 bases between them. Germline loops: CDR1 SGHTA, CDR2 FQGNSA. This CDR3 contains 13 residues. The CDR3 DNA reads TGTGCCAGCAGCACTTTTTGGGGGGATGAGCAGTTCTTC. As protein: CASSTFWGDEQFF.

This clone has just a few counts. The gene calls are TRBV29-1 and TRBJ1-3; no definite D call. Deletions cut 5 bases from V and 2 bases from J, with 7 bases between. Germline values: CDR1 SQVTM, CDR2 ANQGSEA. The length of the CDR3 is 12 residues. In nucleotides, the CDR3 is TGCAGCGTTCGGAGCCCTGGAAACACCATATATTTT. Encoded protein: CSVRSPGNTIYF.

V is TRBV7-2 and J is TRBJ2-5, with D perhaps TRBD1 (6 bases). Germline V CDR1 and CDR2: SGHTA, FQGNSA. The CDR3 contains 14 residues. V gave up 5 bases and J gave up 4 bases, with 14 bases separating them. This CDR3 reads CASSPRTGLETQYF. The CDR3 DNA reads TGTGCCAGCAGCCCGAGAACAGGGTTAGAGACCCAGTACTTC.

The chain carries TRBV7-9 and TRBJ1-1; D is undetermined. This CDR3 region has 13 residues. CDR1 is SEHNR and CDR2 is FQNEAQ in the germline V gene (reference sequence). V was clipped by 1 base and J by 5 bases, with 8 bases between them. For the CDR3, the DNA is TGTGCCAGCAGCTTAGAGAGAGGGACTGAAGCTTTCTTT. Translating gives CASSLERGTEAFF.

The chain joins TRBV5-1 to TRBJ2-3; no reliable D call. The V and J ends lost 4 bases and 6 bases respectively, with 9 bases between them. The CDR3 sequence is 12 residues long. The germline V gene has CDR1 SGHRS and CDR2 YFSETQ. In nucleotides, the CDR3 is TGCGCCAGCAGCCGAGAGGCTGATACGCAGTATTTT. This codes for CASSREADTQYF.

The rearrangement joins TRBV7-6 to TRBJ2-7, with D possibly TRBD1 on 5 matching bases. The CDR3 has 19 amino acids. From germline, CDR1 is SGHVS and CDR2 FNYEAQ. Trimming left V 1 base short and J 2 bases short, with 24 bases between. The CDR3 protein is CASSLELPDTNFSPYEQYF. The CDR3 region has the DNA TGTGCCAGCAGCTTAGAGTTACCGGACACAAACTTTTCGCCCTACGAGCAGTACTTC.

A few counts support this clone. The J gene is TRBJ2-3, the V gene TRBV28; 11 positions agree with TRBD2. This CDR3 comprises 14 residues. Germline V CDR1 and CDR2: MDHEN, SYDVKM. Trimming took 6 bases from V and 2 from J; bases not matched to a gene: 1. This chain's CDR3 is CASRTSGVTDTQYF. In DNA form, the CDR3 reads TGTGCCAGCAGGACTAGCGGGGTCACAGATACGCAGTATTTT.

The chain couples TRBV19 to TRBJ2-1, with TRBD2 matching over 11 bases. The CDR3 is made up of 17 amino acids. J was trimmed by 0 bases and V by 6 bases; bases with no gene match: 7. Looked up from germline, CDR1 is LNHDA and CDR2 is SQIVND (reference sequence). The CDR3, as DNA: TGTGCCAGTAGAACTAGCGGGGGCCTCAGCTCCTACAATGAGCAGTTCTTC. Protein product: CASRTSGGLSSYNEQFF.

The V and J genes are TRBV5-4 and TRBJ2-5, with a tentative D call TRBD2 (5 bases). The J call may be mistaken, given a closer DNA end match to TRBJ2-7. The CDR3 is made up of 15 amino acids. Germline V CDR1 and CDR2: SGHNT, YYREEE (reference sequence). The CDR3 loop reads CASSLGGRRTYEQYF. DNA for the CDR3: TGTGCCAGCAGCTTGGGCGGCCGGAGGACCTACGAGCAGTACTTC.

The V gene is TRBV7-3, the J gene TRBJ2-7, with a possible D match to TRBD2 (7 bases). Trimming took 3 bases from V and 2 from J, leaving 14 bases between them. The germline V gene encodes CDR1 SGHTA and CDR2 FQGTGA. This CDR3 contains 15 residues. The CDR3 reads CASSFGGRGAYEQYF. The CDR3 DNA reads TGTGCCAGCAGCTTCGGGGGGCGCGGGGCCTACGAGCAGTACTTC.

J is TRBJ2-5 and V is TRBV5-6; 11 nucleotides agree with TRBD2. Losses at the gene ends were 4 bases for V and 3 bases for J; bases not matched to a gene: 14. CDR1 is SGHDT, CDR2 YYEEEE, per germline. The CDR3 totals 18 residues. The chain's CDR3 is CASSLDGVPTSGEETQYF. The CDR3 nucleotides are TGTGCCAGCAGCCTGGACGGGGTACCGACTAGCGGGGAAGAGACCCAGTACTTC.

The chain is built from TRBV6-1 and TRBJ2-7, with 7 bases matching TRBD2. CDR3 length: 14 amino acids. Germline V gene lookup returns CDR1 MNHNS and CDR2 SASEGT. The V and J ends lost 0 bases and 3 bases, in that order; junction bases with no gene match: 2. In nucleotides, the CDR3 is TGTGCCAGCAGTGAAGCGCGGGGGTACTACGAGCAGTACTTC. As protein: CASSEARGYYEQYF.

The chain recombines TRBV6-5 with TRBJ1-3; TRBD1 agrees at 8 bases. Trimming cost V 5 bases and J 1 base; bases outside gene matches: 4. The CDR3 contains 15 residues. CDR1 and CDR2 from the germline V gene are MNHEY and SVGAGI. The CDR3 spells CASSPWTGSGNTIYF. Here the CDR3 DNA reads TGTGCCAGCAGTCCCTGGACAGGGTCTGGAAACACCATATATTTT.

This clone has just a few counts. The chain combines TRBV4-3 with TRBJ2-7; 7 bases fit TRBD2. The CDR3 contains 15 residues. CDR1 and CDR2 (germline): LGHNA, YSLEER. V was clipped by 0 bases and J by 3 bases; unmatched bases: 5. CDR3 loop: CASSQDWRGYYEQYF. CDR3 sequence (DNA): TGCGCCAGCAGCCAAGATTGGCGGGGGTACTACGAGCAGTACTTC.

This rearrangement joins TRBV15 to TRBJ1-2; 8 bases are shared with TRBD1. Germline V lookup: CDR1 LNHNV, CDR2 YYDKDF (reference sequence). The J segment lost 5 bases and the V segment lost 4 bases, leaving 3 bases of the junction unmatched. The CDR3 is 13 residues long. For the CDR3, the DNA is TGTGCCACCAGCACGGGACAGGCTTATGGCTACACCTTC. Its translation: CATSTGQAYGYTF.

This rearrangement joins TRBV6-5 to TRBJ1-1; TRBD1 matches at 7 bases. Germline V gives CDR1 MNHEY, CDR2 SVGAGI. The CDR3 runs to 14 residues. The V gene end was trimmed by 4 bases and the J gene end by 6 bases; junction bases not matched to a gene: 8. The CDR3 DNA follows: TGTGCCAGCAGTTCAAACGCCGACAGGGCTGAAGCTTTCTTT. Amino acids: CASSSNADRAEAFF.

This chain joins TRBV9 and TRBJ2-3; TRBD1 is a possible D gene (5 bases). Per the germline V gene, CDR1 is SGDLS and CDR2 is YYNGEE. The CDR3 runs 19 residues. V lost 0 bases to trimming and J lost 4 bases, with 24 bases between them. CDR3 nucleotides: TGTGCCAGCAGCGTAGTGTCAGGAAGGGGCCATTACTTTGCAGATACGCAGTATTTT. This gives the protein CASSVVSGRGHYFADTQYF. The variable domain in full, completed from reference TRBV9 and TRBJ2-3, reads DSGVTQTPKHLITATGQRVTLRCSPRSGDLSVYWYQQSLDQGLQFLIQYYNGEERAKGNILERFSAQQFPDLHSELNLSSLELGDSALYFCASSVVSGRGHYFADTQYFGPGTRLTVL.

The CDR3 loop reads CASSQEGSRMNTEAFF. CDR3 DNA sequence: TGTGCCAGCAGCCAAGAAGGGAGTCGGATGAACACTGAAGCTTTCTTT. The chain employs TRBV4-2 and TRBJ1-1, with D hard to call. The CDR3 is made up of 16 amino acids. V lost 0 bases and J 0 bases, leaving 11 bases between the germline ends. Germline CDR1 reads LGHNA; CDR2 reads YNFKEQ.

This chain links TRBV7-2 with TRBJ1-6; the match to TRBD1 covers 10 bases. The CDR3 runs 17 residues. Losses at the gene ends were 2 bases for V and 10 bases for J; bases not matched to a gene: 11. The V gene's germline CDR1 is SGHTA and CDR2 FQGNSA. The CDR3 here is CASSLRDRETGGSPLHF. In nucleotides, the CDR3 is TGTGCCAGCAGCTTACGGGATCGGGAGACAGGGGGCTCACCCCTCCACTTT.